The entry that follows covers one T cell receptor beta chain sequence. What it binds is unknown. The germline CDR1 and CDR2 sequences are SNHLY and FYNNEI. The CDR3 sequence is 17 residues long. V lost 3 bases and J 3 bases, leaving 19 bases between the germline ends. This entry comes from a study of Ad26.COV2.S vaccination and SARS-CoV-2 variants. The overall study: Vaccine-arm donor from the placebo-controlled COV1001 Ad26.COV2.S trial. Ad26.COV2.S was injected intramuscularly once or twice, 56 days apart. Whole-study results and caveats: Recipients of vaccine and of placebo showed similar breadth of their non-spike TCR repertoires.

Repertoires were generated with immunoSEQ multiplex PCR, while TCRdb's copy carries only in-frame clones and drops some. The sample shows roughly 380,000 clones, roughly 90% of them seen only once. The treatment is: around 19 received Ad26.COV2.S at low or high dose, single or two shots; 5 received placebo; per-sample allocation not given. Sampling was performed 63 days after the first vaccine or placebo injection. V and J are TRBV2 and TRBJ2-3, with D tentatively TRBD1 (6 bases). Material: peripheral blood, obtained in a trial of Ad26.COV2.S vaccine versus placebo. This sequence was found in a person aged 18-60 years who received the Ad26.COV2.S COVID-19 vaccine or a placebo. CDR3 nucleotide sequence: TGTGCCAGCAGTGAGAGTGGCACAGGGTGGTTAACAGATACGCAGTATTTT. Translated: CASSESGTGWLTDTQYF. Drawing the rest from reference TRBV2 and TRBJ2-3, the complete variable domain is EPEVTQTPSHQVTQMGQEVILRCVPISNHLYFYWYRQILGQKVEFLVSFYNNEISEKSEIFDDQFSVERPDGSNFTLKIRSTKLEDSAMYFCASSESGTGWLTDTQYFGPGTRLTVL.